This T cell receptor beta chain was recorded in a study of cytomegalovirus exposure and HLA in healthy donors. Study at large: Genotyping of about 400 donors showed that 80% to 90% belonged to the Caucasian-associated ancestry cluster. General observations from the study: For most subjects, TCR beta sequences were reported to predict HLA-A and HLA-B alleles with accuracy. Trimming of TCR beta V- and J-genes showed a link, identified in a later analysis, to a missense DCLRE1C variant. It emerged from a later analysis that several of the most significant clusters appeared to be linked to common viral pathogens.

Primers for the PCR totalled 60 Vbeta and 13 Jbeta. The repertoire was sequenced with immunoSEQ multiplex PCR; TCRdb's copy has only in-frame clones and lacks some. The sample lists some 170,000 clones; roughly 79% were seen once. Trimming took 2 bases from V and 3 from J; bases not matched to a gene: 14. From germline, CDR1 is SGHDT and CDR2 YYEEEE. The CDR3 length is 18 residues. With respect to this clone: The antigen is undetermined.

The origin of this receptor is a woman younger than 30 in good health and CMV-seropositive. The specimen was PBMCs. The chain employs TRBV5-6 and TRBJ1-2; 9 nucleotides align to TRBD1. As DNA, the CDR3 is TGTGCCAGCAGCTTTCCGGGACAGGGTACTTCCGGGGACTATGGCTACACCTTC. This translates into CASSFPGQGTSGDYGYTF. Together with reference TRBV5-6 and TRBJ1-2, the CDR3 gives the full variable domain: DAGVTQSPTHLIKTRGQQVTLRCSPKSGHDTVSWYQQALGQGPQFIFQYYEEEERQRGNFPDRFSGHQFPNYSSELNVNALLLGDSALYLCASSFPGQGTSGDYGYTFGSGTRLTVV.